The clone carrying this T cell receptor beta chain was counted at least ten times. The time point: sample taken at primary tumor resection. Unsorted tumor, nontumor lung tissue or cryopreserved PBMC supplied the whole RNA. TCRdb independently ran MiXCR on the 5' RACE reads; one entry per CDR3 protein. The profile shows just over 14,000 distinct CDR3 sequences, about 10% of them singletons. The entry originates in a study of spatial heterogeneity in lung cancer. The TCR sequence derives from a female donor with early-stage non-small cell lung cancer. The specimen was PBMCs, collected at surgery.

The CDR3 DNA is TGTGCCAGCAGCCCCGGCGGGGGGATAGACGAGCAGTACTTC. This gives the protein CASSPGGGIDEQYF. The rearrangement uses TRBV11-2 and TRBJ2-7; TRBD2 aligns across 8 bases. V shed 5 bases, J shed 5 bases, and the junction held 8 bases outside the gene matches. CDR1 and CDR2 from the germline V gene are SGHAT and FQNNGV. The CDR3 is 14 residues long.